This entry lists 7 T cell receptor beta chains sequenced from one sample in a study of T-cell memory formation after mild COVID-19. TCRdb re-derived calls from the 5' RACE reads in MiXCR, one entry per CDR3 protein. The sample comprises more than 150,000 distinct CDR3 sequences, about a fifth of which are singletons, and roughly 3.9% rests with the top ten. Sequenced material: PBMCs or a T cell subset sorted from them (not recorded which). These receptors all stem from a man between 18 and 29 years old who had mild COVID-19 (a few samples of this study predate the infection). Cell type and time point are not known.

This sequence joins TRBV7-9 and TRBJ2-7, with 9 bases matching TRBD1. This CDR3 region has 15 residues. V dropped 6 bases and J dropped 1; count of bases not matched to a gene: 7. Germline CDR1 is SEHNR and CDR2 is FQNEAQ (reference sequence). The CDR3 bases are TGTGCCAGCAGTCGATCCGGGACAGGGTCCTACGAGCAGTACGTC. Translated: CASSRSGTGSYEQYV.

This clonotype was recorded a few times. As DNA, the CDR3 is TGTGCCAGCAGCGAGCTAGCGGGGGGGAAGCATACGCAGTATTTT. Translation gives CASSELAGGKHTQYF. The J gene is TRBJ2-3, the V gene TRBV9; TRBD2 agrees at 12 bases. The CDR3 is made up of 15 amino acids. V lost 3 bases, J lost 7 bases, and 6 bases stayed unmatched. CDR1 and CDR2 (germline): SGDLS, YYNGEE.

In its sample, this clonotype was seen a few times. The chain has TRBV7-9 and TRBJ1-1, with 9 bases fitting TRBD1. CDR3 length: 15 residues. V was clipped by 6 bases and J by 3 bases; unmatched bases: 8. Germline CDR1 is SEHNR and CDR2 is FQNEAQ (reference sequence). DNA of the CDR3: TGTGCCAGCAGTTCGGGACAGGGAAGGGACACTGAAGCTTTCTTT. Translating it yields CASSSGQGRDTEAFF.

The chain has TRBV7-3 and TRBJ2-3; unclear D gene. V lost 6 bases to trimming and J lost 4 bases, with 14 bases between them. The CDR3 loop spans 14 amino acids. The germline CDR1 and CDR2 sequences are SGHTA and FQGTGA. This CDR3 is CASRVQLGADTQYF. Written as DNA, the CDR3 is TGTGCCAGCAGAGTGCAGTTGGGCGCAGATACGCAGTATTTT.

J is TRBJ2-2 and V is TRBV20-1, with 9 bases fitting TRBD2. CDR1 is DFQATT and CDR2 is SNEGSKA in the germline V gene (reference sequence). The CDR3 is 14 residues long. The trim removed 6 bases at V and 0 bases at J, leaving 2 bases unmatched. The CDR3 DNA reads as TGCAGTGCCGTAGCGGGGGCGAACACCGGGGAGCTGTTTTTT. This encodes CSAVAGANTGELFF.

This clonotype was seen a few times. The rearrangement links TRBV6-4 to TRBJ2-7, with 13 bases matching TRBD2. Unmatched junction bases numbered 9, after V lost 8 bases and J lost 2 bases. Germline V gives CDR1 MRHNA, CDR2 SNTAGT. This CDR3 contains 16 residues. In DNA form, the CDR3 reads TGTGCCAGCTCCCCGGGACTAGCGGGGCTTACCTACGAGCAGTACGTC. This encodes CASSPGLAGLTYEQYV.

This clonotype has a count of ten or more. The chain combines TRBV5-1 with TRBJ1-2; D gene ambiguous. The CDR3 loop spans 14 amino acids. The V gene's germline CDR1 is SGHRS and CDR2 YFSETQ. The V end was cut by 3 bases, the J end by 4 bases, with 13 bases between. The CDR3 is CASSSGESAYGYTF. The CDR3 coding sequence is TGCGCCAGCAGCTCCGGGGAGTCAGCCTATGGCTACACCTTC. Full variable domain (rest looked up from reference TRBV5-1 and TRBJ1-2): KAGVTQTPRYLIKTRGQQVTLSCSPISGHRSVSWYQQTPGQGLQFLFEYFSETQRNKGNFPGRFSGRQFSNSRSEMNVSTLELGDSALYLCASSSGESAYGYTFGSGTRLTVV.